This T cell receptor beta chain was identified in a study of cytomegalovirus exposure and HLA in healthy donors. Whole-study findings and limits: Within a later analysis, the majority of CMV-associated TCR beta chains appeared HLA-restricted. The likely origin of a cluster of highly shared sequence variants was a sequencing artifact.

The CDR3 contains 14 residues. Germline V gene lookup returns CDR1 SQVTM and CDR2 ANQGSEA. Notes on this clone: Its specificity is not known.

PCR employed 60 Vbeta and 13 Jbeta primers. Using immunoSEQ multiplex PCR, the repertoire was profiled, and TCRdb retains in-frame clones only, with some absent. The sample lists more than 150,000 clones; around 82% were seen once. The sample comprised PBMCs. The receptor's source is a boy younger than 10 in good health and CMV-seronegative. V is TRBV29-1 and J is TRBJ2-5; no definite D call. The last part of the DNA fits TRBJ2-7 better; the J call may be wrong. The chain's CDR3 is CSVESLVGVGEQYF. The CDR3 coding sequence is TGCAGCGTTGAGTCATTGGTAGGAGTAGGCGAGCAGTACTTC.